The present TCR beta chain was sequenced within a study of cytomegalovirus exposure and HLA in healthy donors. Study results and limitations: Altogether, about 160 TCR beta chains were recorded as cytomegalovirus-associated. Three chains linked to CMV were shown in vitro to be specific for CMV antigens.

Remarks on this clone: Its antigen is unknown. An end of the junction does not agree with germline; a read error may underlie this.

This CDR3 region has 14 residues. Germline values: CDR1 SSHAT, CDR2 FNYEAQ (reference sequence). Profiled with immunoSEQ multiplex PCR; TCRdb holds only in-frame clones, not every one. The repertoire holds 150,000 to 200,000 clones, about 88% seen once, with 2.5% to 3.5% in the top ten. This receptor was taken from a man younger than 35 in good health and CMV-seronegative. The V call is TRBV7-7, the J call TRBJ2-3; a possible D gene is TRBD1 (5 bases). Sequencing was carried out using PBMCs. DNA of the CDR3: TGTGCTAGCAGCCCAGGGCGCACGACAGATACGCAGTATTTT. It specifies CASSPGRTTDTQYF.